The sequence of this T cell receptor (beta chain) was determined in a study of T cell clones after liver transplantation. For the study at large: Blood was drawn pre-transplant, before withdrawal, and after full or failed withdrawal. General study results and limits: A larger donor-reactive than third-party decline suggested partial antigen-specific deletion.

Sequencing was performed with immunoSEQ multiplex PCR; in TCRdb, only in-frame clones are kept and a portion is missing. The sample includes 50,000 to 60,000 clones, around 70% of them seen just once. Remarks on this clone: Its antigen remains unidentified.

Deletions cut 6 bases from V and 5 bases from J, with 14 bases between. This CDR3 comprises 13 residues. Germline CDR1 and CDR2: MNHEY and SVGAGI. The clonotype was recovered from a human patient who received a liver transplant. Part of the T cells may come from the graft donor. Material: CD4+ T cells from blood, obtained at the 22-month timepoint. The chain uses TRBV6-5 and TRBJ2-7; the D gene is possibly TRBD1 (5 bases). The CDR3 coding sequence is TGTGCCAGCAGATCCCAGGGTGACAACGAGCAGTACTTC. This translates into CASRSQGDNEQYF.